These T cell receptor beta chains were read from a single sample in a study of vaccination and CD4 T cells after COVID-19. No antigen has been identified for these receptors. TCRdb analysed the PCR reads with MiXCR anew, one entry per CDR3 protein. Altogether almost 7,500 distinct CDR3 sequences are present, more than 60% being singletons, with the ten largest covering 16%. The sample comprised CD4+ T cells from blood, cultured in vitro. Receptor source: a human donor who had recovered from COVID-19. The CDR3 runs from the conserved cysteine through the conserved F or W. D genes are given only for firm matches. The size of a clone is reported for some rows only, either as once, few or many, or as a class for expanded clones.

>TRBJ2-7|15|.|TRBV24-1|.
CATSDFRGGHYEQYF
TGTGCCACCAGTGATTTTAGGGGGGGCCACTACGAGCAGTACTTC
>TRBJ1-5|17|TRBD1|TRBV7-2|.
CASSRQGPSESNQPQHF
TGTGCCAGCAGCAGACAGGGACCCTCTGAAAGCAATCAGCCCCAGCATTTT
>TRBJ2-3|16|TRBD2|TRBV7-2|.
CASSAGTSGSTDTQYF
TGTGCCAGCAGCGCCGGGACTAGCGGTAGCACAGATACGCAGTATTTT
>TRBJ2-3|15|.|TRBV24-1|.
CATSDGGQTTDTQYF
TGTGCCACCAGTGACGGGGGACAGACCACAGATACGCAGTATTTT
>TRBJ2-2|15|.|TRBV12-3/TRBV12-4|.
CASSFGGANTGELFF
TGTGCCAGCAGTTTTGGCGGGGCGAACACCGGGGAGCTGTTTTTT
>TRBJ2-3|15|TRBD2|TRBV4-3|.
CASSQSRTGGSTQYF
TGCGCCAGCAGCCAATCTCGGACGGGAGGTAGTACGCAGTATTTT
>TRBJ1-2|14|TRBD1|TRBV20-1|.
CSARPDRGGGGYTF
TGCAGTGCTAGACCGGACAGGGGTGGGGGTGGCTACACCTTC
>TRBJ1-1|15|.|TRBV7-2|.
CASSLVRWGDTEAFF
TGTGCCAGCAGCTTAGTACGGTGGGGTGACACTGAAGCTTTCTTT
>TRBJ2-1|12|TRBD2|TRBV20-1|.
CSAATSGRRQFF
TGCAGTGCCGCTACTAGCGGGAGGAGGCAGTTCTTC
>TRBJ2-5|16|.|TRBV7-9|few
CASILRGRGRQETQYF
TGTGCCAGCATCTTGAGAGGGCGGGGAAGGCAAGAGACCCAGTACTTC
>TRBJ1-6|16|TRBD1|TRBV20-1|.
CSAREKTGAYNSPLHF
TGCAGTGCTAGAGAGAAGACAGGGGCGTATAATTCACCCCTCCACTTT
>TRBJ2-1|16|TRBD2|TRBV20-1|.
CSARGGTSGRISEQFF
TGCAGTGCTAGGGGGGGGACTAGCGGGAGGATCAGTGAGCAGTTCTTC
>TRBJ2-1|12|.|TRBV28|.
CASSQDLRGQFF
TGTGCCAGCAGTCAGGATCTTCGAGGGCAGTTCTTC
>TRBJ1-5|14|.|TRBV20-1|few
CSAWTPDGRGPQHF
TGCAGTGCTTGGACCCCGGACGGTAGGGGGCCCCAGCATTTT
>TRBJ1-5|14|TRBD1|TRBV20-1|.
CSARTGASNQPQHF
TGCAGTGCTCGGACAGGGGCAAGCAATCAGCCCCAGCATTTT
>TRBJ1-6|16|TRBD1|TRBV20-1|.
CSAGRVGQGQSSPLHF
TGCAGTGCGGGAAGGGTGGGGCAGGGACAGAGTTCACCCCTCCACTTT
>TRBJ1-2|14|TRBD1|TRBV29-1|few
CSVQTAGTGNGYTF
TGCAGCGTGCAGACTGCCGGGACAGGGAATGGCTACACCTTC
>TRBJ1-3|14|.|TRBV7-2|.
CASSLESARNTIYF
TGTGCCAGCAGCTTAGAGTCTGCACGGAACACCATATATTTT
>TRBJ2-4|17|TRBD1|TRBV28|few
CASSRGDRGRFGNIQYF
TGTGCCAGCAGCCGGGGGGACAGGGGGAGATTTGGAAACATTCAGTACTTC
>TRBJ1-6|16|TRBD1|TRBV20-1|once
CSARIGGATANSPLHF
TGCAGTGCCAGGATAGGGGGCGCGACCGCCAATTCACCCCTCCACTTT
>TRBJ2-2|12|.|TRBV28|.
CASSRLSGELFF
TGTGCCAGCAGTAGACTCTCCGGGGAGCTGTTTTTT
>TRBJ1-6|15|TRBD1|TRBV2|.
CASTRTGASGSPLHF
TGTGCCAGCACCCGGACAGGTGCTTCAGGTTCACCCCTCCACTTT
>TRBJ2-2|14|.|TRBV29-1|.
CSVTRERWTGELFF
TGCAGCGTAACCAGGGAGAGGTGGACCGGGGAGCTGTTTTTT
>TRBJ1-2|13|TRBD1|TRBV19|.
CASSRTGDGGYTF
TGTGCCAGTAGCCGGACAGGGGACGGAGGCTACACCTTC
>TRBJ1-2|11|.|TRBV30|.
CAWSMTRGYTF
TGTGCCTGGTCTATGACCCGAGGCTACACCTTC
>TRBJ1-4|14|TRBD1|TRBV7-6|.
CASSSDRNNEKLFF
TGTGCCAGCAGCTCGGACAGGAATAATGAAAAACTGTTTTTT
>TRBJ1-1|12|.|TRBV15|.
CATSRDSTAAFF
TGTGCCACCAGCAGAGATTCGACAGCCGCTTTCTTT
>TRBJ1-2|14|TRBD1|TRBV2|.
CASSVTGQGDGYTF
TGTGCCAGCAGTGTTACGGGACAGGGGGATGGCTACACCTTC
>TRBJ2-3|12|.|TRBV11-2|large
CASSSQFWEQYF
TGTGCCAGCAGCTCCCAGTTTTGGGAGCAGTATTTT
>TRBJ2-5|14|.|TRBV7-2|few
CASSLDLRQETQYF
TGTGCCAGCAGCTTAGACCTACGCCAAGAGACCCAGTACTTC
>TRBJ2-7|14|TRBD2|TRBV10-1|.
CASSRASGSYEQYF
TGCGCCAGCAGCCGGGCTAGCGGGAGTTACGAGCAGTACTTC
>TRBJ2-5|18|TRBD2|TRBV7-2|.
CASSLRSGSGSRRETQYF
TGTGCCAGCAGCCTGAGGAGCGGTAGCGGGAGCAGAAGGGAGACCCAGTACTTC
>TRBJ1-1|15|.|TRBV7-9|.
CASSPEGRLGTEAFF
TGTGCCAGCAGCCCCGAGGGCCGCCTGGGCACTGAAGCTTTCTTT
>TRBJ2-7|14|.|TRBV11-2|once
CASSWTTGGHEQYF
TGTGCCAGCAGCTGGACGACAGGTGGGCACGAGCAGTACTTC
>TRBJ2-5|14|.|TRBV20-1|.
CSARDGQGQETQYF
TGCAGTGCTAGAGATGGGCAGGGGCAGGAGACCCAGTACTTC
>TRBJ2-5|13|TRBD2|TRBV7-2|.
CASSFGLGETQYF
TGTGCCAGCAGCTTCGGACTAGGGGAGACCCAGTACTTC
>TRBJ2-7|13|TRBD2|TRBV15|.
CATSRGGSHEQYF
TGTGCCACCAGCAGGGGGGGGTCCCACGAGCAGTACTTC
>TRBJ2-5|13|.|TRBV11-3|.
CASSPGESKTQYF
TGTGCCAGCAGCCCCGGGGAAAGCAAGACCCAGTACTTC
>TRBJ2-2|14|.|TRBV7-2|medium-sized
CASSIGTPRGELFF
TGTGCCAGCAGCATCGGGACTCCTCGAGGGGAGCTGTTTTTT
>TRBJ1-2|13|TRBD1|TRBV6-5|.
CASSSTDRAGYTF
TGTGCCAGCAGTTCGACTGACAGGGCTGGCTACACCTTC
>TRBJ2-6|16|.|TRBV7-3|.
CASSIRAGTGANVLTF
TGTGCCAGCAGTATTCGGGCGGGTACAGGGGCCAACGTCCTGACTTTC